A selection of T cell receptor beta chains follows, all from one sample in a study of Tregs in tolerant kidney transplant recipients. Generated by immunoSEQ multiplex PCR, the TCRdb table keeps only in-frame clones and is missing some. The sample consists of tens of thousands of clones, about 91% of them appearing once. The sequenced sample was CD4+ T cells from blood (PBMCs), obtained 24 months after the transplant. Receptor source: a human patient who received a combined kidney and bone marrow transplant. Some T cells may be transferred from the graft donor. The CDR3 runs from the conserved cysteine through the conserved F or W. For some rows the clone size is stated as once, few or many, or as a class when expanded; others skip it.

V: TRBV29-1
size: .
J: TRBJ2-7
CDR3: CSVGMGTGGGYEQYF

V: TRBV18
size: .
J: TRBJ1-2
CDR3: CASSPGDYHGYTF

V: TRBV27
size: .
J: TRBJ2-2
CDR3: CASSLSLGYTGELFF

V: TRBV10-2
size: .
J: TRBJ2-7
CDR3: CASRKGSGFEQYF

V: TRBV7-6
size: .
J: TRBJ2-2
CDR3: CASSFGQAAGELFF

V: TRBV5-1
size: .
J: TRBJ1-6
CDR3: CASSLEQGNNSPLHF

V: TRBV28
size: .
J: TRBJ2-7
CDR3: CASRASGGVSYEQYF

V: TRBV27
size: .
J: TRBJ2-5
CDR3: CASRGGVRETQYF

V: TRBV7-9
size: .
J: TRBJ1-2
CDR3: CASSIAGTGGNYGYTF

V: TRBV7-2
size: .
J: TRBJ2-5
CDR3: CASSLGGGDQETQYF

V: TRBV4-2
size: .
J: TRBJ1-1
CDR3: CASSQDEREAFF

V: TRBV12-5
size: .
J: TRBJ2-1
CDR3: CASGLVTSGRSHNEQFF

V: TRBV4-3
size: .
J: TRBJ2-1
CDR3: CASSQERTSGYNEQFF

V: TRBV7-9
size: .
J: TRBJ2-5
CDR3: CASSPGQGGETQYF

V: TRBV27
size: .
J: TRBJ2-7
CDR3: CASRRTSGTYEQYF

V: TRBV5-1
size: .
J: TRBJ1-1
CDR3: CASSLAGGVVNTEAFF

V: TRBV11-3
size: .
J: TRBJ2-7
CDR3: CASSSGGARYEQYF

V: TRBV4-1
size: .
J: TRBJ2-7
CDR3: CASSQVVLMRDLPYEQYF

V: TRBV7-2
size: .
J: TRBJ1-5
CDR3: CASSQGSGYQPQHF

V: TRBV30
size: .
J: TRBJ2-5
CDR3: CAWKGDRGQETQYF

V: TRBV6-5
size: .
J: TRBJ2-1
CDR3: CASSYSRYNEQFF

V: TRBV9
size: .
J: TRBJ2-3
CDR3: CASSEHRDRVSTDTQYF

V: TRBV7-9
size: .
J: TRBJ2-5
CDR3: CASSPRSGGYQETQYF

V: TRBV6-1
size: few
J: TRBJ2-1
CDR3: CASSPPLAQQFF

V: TRBV9
size: .
J: TRBJ2-2
CDR3: CASSPRTGDTGELFF

V: TRBV27
size: .
J: TRBJ2-7
CDR3: CASSPPGTGSYEQYF

V: TRBV4-3
size: .
J: TRBJ2-1
CDR3: CASSQVPAGSNNEQFF

V: TRBV7-9
size: .
J: TRBJ1-2
CDR3: CASSLTGQGNVFGYTF

V: TRBV4-1
size: .
J: TRBJ2-7
CDR3: CASSQDQVLLALAYEQYF

V: TRBV6-6
size: .
J: TRBJ2-3
CDR3: CASSYGGATSTDTQYF

V: TRBV7-9
size: .
J: TRBJ2-7
CDR3: CASSLGGLAGVQYF

V: TRBV7-9
size: once
J: TRBJ1-6
CDR3: CASSWDSSYNSPLHF

V: TRBV19
size: .
J: TRBJ1-1
CDR3: CASRGTGMNTEAFF

V: TRBV5-1
size: .
J: TRBJ2-7
CDR3: CASSFQGRYEQYF

V: TRBV20-1
size: .
J: TRBJ1-1
CDR3: CSASQREEAFF

V: TRBV6-5
size: .
J: TRBJ2-7
CDR3: CASSPQTGSYEQYF

V: TRBV12-1
size: .
J: TRBJ2-7
CDR3: CASSSEPSGSAYEQYF

V: TRBV7-2
size: .
J: TRBJ2-4
CDR3: CASSHPSGGYIQYF

V: TRBV11-3
size: .
J: TRBJ2-3
CDR3: CASSLGGVGTDTQYF

V: TRBV7-2
size: .
J: TRBJ2-7
CDR3: CASSLMYGSSYEQYF

V: TRBV7-2
size: .
J: TRBJ2-5
CDR3: CASSFNSQETQYF

V: TRBV19
size: .
J: TRBJ1-5
CDR3: CASRDLGGNQPQHF

V: TRBV7-7
size: few
J: TRBJ2-1
CDR3: CASSLSRRSMDEQFF

V: TRBV5-1
size: once
J: TRBJ1-2
CDR3: CASSLATFGTGSRIYGYTF

V: TRBV10-3
size: .
J: TRBJ2-2
CDR3: CAISENQNTGELFF

V: TRBV7-9
size: once
J: TRBJ2-7
CDR3: CASSLDRGYEQYF

V: TRBV29-1
size: .
J: TRBJ1-2
CDR3: CSVGHRDSGYGYTF

V: TRBV9
size: once
J: TRBJ2-3
CDR3: CASSVAERGATDTQYF

V: TRBV5-1
size: .
J: TRBJ2-7
CDR3: CASSPGQFTYEQYF

V: TRBV11-2
size: once
J: TRBJ2-7
CDR3: CASSLDRSGEQYF

V: TRBV7-9
size: .
J: .
CDR3: CASSGAGDYTYEQYF

V: TRBV7-6
size: .
J: TRBJ2-7
CDR3: CASSLWVADSYEQYF

V: TRBV30
size: .
J: TRBJ2-5
CDR3: CAWSSQETQYF

V: TRBV19
size: .
J: TRBJ1-4
CDR3: CASSIWGHLPGEKLFF

V: TRBV7-9
size: .
J: TRBJ2-5
CDR3: CASSWDRQANHQETQYF